The rows below give T cell receptor beta chains drawn from one sample of a study of blood T cell repertoires in COVID-19. Assay used: immunoSEQ multiplex PCR; TCRdb lists only in-frame clones, some missing. The data contain 55,000 to 65,000 clones, more than 75% of them seen just once; the ten biggest clones take up under 8%. The sample consisted of peripheral blood. These receptors all come from a man aged 55-75 years with active or convalescent COVID-19. CDR3s include the opening cysteine and the closing phenylalanine or tryptophan. The order of the fields is clone size, J gene, D gene, V gene, CDR3 length, CDR3 protein, CDR3 DNA. The D gene is left open where the match is weak. The size of a clone is reported for some rows only, either as once, few or many, or as a class for expanded clones.

-	TRBJ1-4	TRBD1	TRBV4-2	14	CASSQETGREKLFF	TGTGCCAGCAGCCAAGAGACAGGGAGAGAAAAACTGTTTTTT
-	TRBJ2-1	TRBD2	TRBV5-1	15	CASSLVGLVSYEQFF	TGCGCCAGCAGCTTGGTGGGACTAGTGAGTTATGAGCAGTTCTTC
-	TRBJ1-3	TRBD1	TRBV7-2	17	CASSFFSTGASGNTIYF	TGTGCCAGCAGCTTTTTTTCAACAGGGGCCTCTGGAAACACCATATATTTT
-	TRBJ1-1	TRBD1	TRBV7-2	13	CASSFRDRAEAFF	TGTGCCAGCAGCTTCCGTGACAGGGCTGAAGCTTTCTTT
-	TRBJ1-2	-	TRBV18	13	CASSPRQDYGYTF	TGTGCCAGCTCGCCAAGACAGGACTATGGCTACACCTTC
-	TRBJ2-1	-	TRBV5-5	15	CASSLDVNPGNEQFF	TGTGCCAGCAGCTTGGACGTAAACCCAGGGAATGAGCAGTTCTTC
-	TRBJ2-5	-	TRBV2	15	CASSLQRTGQETQYF	TGTGCCAGCAGCCTTCAACGAACAGGCCAAGAGACCCAGTACTTC
medium-sized	TRBJ2-7	-	TRBV24-1	13	CATSPAQGGEQYF	TGTGCCACCAGTCCAGCCCAGGGTGGTGAGCAGTACTTC
-	TRBJ1-1	-	TRBV6-1	15	CASSEAKRMYTEAFF	TGTGCCAGCAGTGAAGCGAAGAGGATGTACACTGAAGCTTTCTTT
-	TRBJ1-5	TRBD1	TRBV28	14	CASSSGQIKQPQHF	TGTGCCAGCAGTTCGGGACAGATTAAGCAGCCCCAGCATTTT
-	TRBJ1-4	TRBD1	TRBV6-5	14	CASRRTGGGEKLFF	TGTGCCAGCAGGAGGACAGGGGGAGGTGAAAAACTGTTTTTT
-	TRBJ2-2	TRBD1	TRBV4-3	18	CASSPPGQGSVDTGELFF	TGCGCCAGCAGCCCACCGGGACAGGGGAGCGTTGACACCGGGGAGCTGTTTTTT
few	TRBJ2-2	-	TRBV7-6	13	CASSYKAGGELFF	TGTGCCAGCAGCTACAAGGCGGGCGGGGAGCTGTTTTTT
-	TRBJ2-5	-	TRBV28	14	CASRPSSSGETQYF	TGTGCCAGCCGCCCGTCGTCCTCAGGGGAGACCCAGTACTTC
-	TRBJ1-1	TRBD1	TRBV5-5	16	CASRVNQGAAHTEAFF	TGTGCCAGCAGAGTCAACCAGGGGGCGGCCCACACTGAAGCTTTCTTT
-	TRBJ1-2	TRBD1	TRBV18	13	CASSPGTDYGYTF	TGTGCCAGCTCACCCGGGACAGACTATGGCTACACCTTC
-	TRBJ1-4	-	TRBV18	16	CASSPPGRGSNEKLFF	TGTGCCAGCTCACCCCCCGGACGGGGTTCCAATGAAAAACTGTTTTTT
-	TRBJ2-3	TRBD1	TRBV28	17	CASSLTGQGAVADTQYF	TGTGCCAGCAGTTTAACCGGACAGGGGGCAGTCGCAGATACGCAGTATTTT
-	TRBJ1-1	TRBD1	TRBV19	15	CASSIINRGNTEAFF	TGTGCCAGTAGTATAATCAACAGGGGGAACACTGAAGCTTTCTTT
-	TRBJ2-1	TRBD2	TRBV18	16	CASSRPGLAGGDEQFF	TGTGCCAGCTCACGACCGGGACTAGCGGGAGGGGATGAGCAGTTCTTC
once	TRBJ1-6	TRBD1	TRBV4-2	15	CASSQTGTGNSPLHF	TGTGCCAGCAGCCAAACCGGGACAGGGAATTCACCCCTCCACTTT
few	TRBJ1-2	-	TRBV24-1	13	CATQGPGNYGYTF	TGTGCCACCCAAGGCCCGGGGAACTATGGCTACACCTTC
-	TRBJ2-7	TRBD1	TRBV6-2/TRBV6-3	16	CASSYWAGGQSYEQYF	TGTGCCAGCAGTTATTGGGCAGGGGGCCAATCCTACGAGCAGTACTTC
-	TRBJ1-6	-	TRBV15	15	CATSREGLGNSPLHF	TGTGCCACCAGCAGAGAGGGGCTTGGTAATTCACCCCTCCACTTT
-	TRBJ1-2	-	TRBV19	14	CASSDQGILYGYTF	TGTGCCAGTAGCGATCAGGGGATACTTTATGGCTACACCTTC
-	TRBJ1-2	-	TRBV18	12	CASSGEGYGYTF	TGTGCCAGCTCAGGGGAGGGCTATGGCTACACCTTC
-	TRBJ2-1	TRBD1	TRBV18	16	CASSPRQGTSANEQFF	TGTGCCAGCTCACCCCGACAGGGGACAAGCGCCAATGAGCAGTTCTTC
-	TRBJ2-7	TRBD1	TRBV18	15	CASSSTGGTSYEQYF	TGTGCCAGCTCATCGACAGGGGGAACCTCCTACGAGCAGTACTTC
-	TRBJ2-3	-	TRBV19	16	CASSKLVAGSTDTQYF	TGTGCCAGTAGTAAGTTGGTAGCAGGGAGCACAGATACGCAGTATTTT
-	TRBJ1-5	TRBD1	TRBV18	12	CASSPGTGSQHF	TGTGCCAGCTCACCCGGGACAGGGTCCCAGCATTTT
-	TRBJ2-2	TRBD2	TRBV14	20	CASSPRPGLAGGPGTGELFF	TGTGCCAGCAGCCCACGCCCGGGACTAGCGGGAGGGCCCGGCACCGGGGAGCTGTTTTTT